This T cell receptor (beta chain) was captured by sequencing in a study of control samples from healthy donors and cancer patients. V was pared by 2 bases and J by 0 bases, with 8 bases of the junction left unmatched. The CDR3 runs to 18 residues. Looked up from germline, CDR1 is SGDLS and CDR2 is YYNGEE. Some clones are missing from TCRdb's copy, which holds only in-frame ones; the method was immunoSEQ multiplex PCR. The sample includes around 120,000 clones, 88% seen only once; the top ten take about 2.1%. The source material was blood. The sequence derives from a woman between 70 and 85 years old in good health. The J gene is TRBJ2-1, the V gene TRBV9; 10 bases line up with TRBD2. CDR3 protein: CASSVGAGGQSSYNEQFF. The CDR3 nucleotides read TGTGCCAGCAGCGTGGGAGCGGGGGGGCAGAGCTCCTACAATGAGCAGTTCTTC.